These T cell receptor beta chains were read from a single sample in a study of T-cell memory formation after mild COVID-19. TCRdb fed the 5' RACE reads into MiXCR, producing one record per CDR3 protein. The data hold almost 350,000 distinct CDR3 sequences, with under 25% observed a single time. The sequencing sample was made of PBMCs or a T cell subset sorted from them (not recorded which). The origin of the receptors is a young man who had mild COVID-19 (a few samples of this study predate the infection). Cell type and time point are not known. CDR3s include the opening cysteine and the closing phenylalanine or tryptophan. Each record gives: D gene, clone size, V gene, J gene, CDR3 protein, CDR3 DNA. D genes are given only for firm matches. The listing skips clone size in some rows; elsewhere it reads once, few, many or a size class.

.,.,TRBV29-1,TRBJ2-3,CSAVGTYTQYF,TGCAGCGCCGTTGGAACGTATACGCAGTATTTT
TRBD1,.,TRBV6-6,TRBJ1-1,CASGRDRGLLF,TGTGCCAGCGGCAGGGACAGGGGGCTGTTGTTT
.,.,TRBV20-1,TRBJ1-2,CSVTGVSNYGYTF,TGCAGTGTCACTGGGGTCTCTAACTATGGCTACACCTTC
.,.,TRBV7-9,TRBJ2-3,CASSLPRFSATDTQYF,TGTGCCAGCAGCTTACCCAGATTTTCAGCCACAGATACGCAGTATTTT
.,few,TRBV4-3,TRBJ2-6,CASSQSSVSGANVLTF,TGCGCCAGCAGCCAATCTTCAGTCTCTGGGGCCAACGTCCTGACTTTC
.,.,TRBV9,TRBJ2-3,CASNIDLGGATDTQYF,TGTGCCAGCAACATAGACCTTGGCGGGGCGACAGATACGCAGTATTTT
.,many,TRBV7-3,TRBJ2-6,CASSPPGSSGANVLTF,TGTGCCAGCAGCCCCCCGGGATCCTCTGGGGCCAACGTCCTGACTTTC
.,.,TRBV20-1,TRBJ2-5,CSAMGWAQETQYF,TGCAGTGCCATGGGTTGGGCTCAAGAGACCCAGTACTTC
TRBD2,.,TRBV15,TRBJ2-3,CATSREKASGGAADTQYF,TGTGCCACCAGCAGAGAAAAGGCGAGCGGGGGGGCAGCAGATACGCAGTATTTT
.,.,TRBV6-2/TRBV6-3,TRBJ2-1,CASKGDNEQFF,TGTGCCAGCAAGGGGGACAATGAGCAGTTCTTC
TRBD1,.,TRBV27,TRBJ2-1,CASSFGQGGYNEQFF,TGTGCCAGCAGTTTCGGACAGGGTGGCTACAATGAGCAGTTCTTC
.,few,TRBV5-6,TRBJ2-2,CASSLAGSTGELFF,TGTGCCAGCAGCTTGGCAGGGAGCACCGGGGAGCTGTTTTTT
.,few,TRBV5-1,TRBJ2-6,CASSPPQGTLTILTF,TGCGCCAGCAGCCCCCCGCAGGGGACGCTCACCATCCTGACTTTC
.,many,TRBV5-1,TRBJ2-1,CASCPGKEFNFFSYNEQFF,TGCGCCAGCTGCCCCGGGAAGGAGTTTAATTTTTTCTCCTACAATGAGCAGTTCTTC
TRBD2,.,TRBV7-8,TRBJ2-5,CASSPPGGSETQYF,TGTGCCAGCAGCCCCCCCGGGGGGTCGGAGACCCAGTACTTC
TRBD1,few,TRBV12-3/TRBV12-4,TRBJ1-2,CASSMRAGGNYGYTF,TGTGCCAGCAGTATGAGGGCAGGGGGTAACTATGGCTACACCTTC
.,.,TRBV12-3/TRBV12-4,TRBJ1-4,CASRPGHNEKLFF,TGTGCCAGCAGGCCGGGCCATAATGAAAAACTGTTTTTT
.,.,TRBV7-2,TRBJ2-3,CASSSVVDTQYF,TGTGCCAGCAGCTCGGTGGTAGATACGCAGTATTTT
.,few,TRBV7-2,TRBJ1-2,CASNPGRRLGYTF,TGTGCCAGCAACCCCGGCCGAAGGCTGGGCTACACCTTC
.,few,TRBV12-3/TRBV12-4,TRBJ1-5,CASSPSGRAQPQHF,TGTGCCAGCTCACCATCCGGCAGGGCTCAGCCCCAGCATTTT
TRBD1,.,TRBV4-3,TRBJ2-2,CASSQEAGTGAITGELFF,TGCGCCAGCAGCCAAGAGGCTGGGACAGGGGCTATCACCGGGGAGCTGTTTTTT
.,.,TRBV11-2,TRBJ2-2,CASRSSKGLNTGELFF,TGTGCCAGCAGATCATCCAAGGGGCTCAACACCGGGGAGCTGTTTTTT
TRBD2,few,TRBV5-1,TRBJ2-4,CASSLGTSGVAKNIQYF,TGCGCCAGCAGCTTGGGGACTAGCGGGGTAGCCAAAAACATTCAGTACTTC
TRBD2,.,TRBV5-1,TRBJ2-3,CASSLVLAGATDTQYF,TGCGCCAGCAGCTTGGTCCTAGCGGGGGCGACAGATACGCAGTATTTT
.,.,TRBV7-6,TRBJ2-3,CASSLGGRDTDTQYF,TGTGCCAGCAGCTTAGGGGGCAGGGATACAGATACGCAGTATTTT
.,.,TRBV5-5,TRBJ1-5,CASRLDGGGHQPQHF,TGTGCCAGCAGATTGGACGGTGGGGGCCATCAGCCCCAGCATTTT
TRBD2,few,TRBV7-2,TRBJ2-1,CASSLDSGGGYNEQFF,TGTGCCAGCAGCTTAGATAGCGGGGGGGGATACAATGAGCAGTTCTTC
.,few,TRBV28,TRBJ1-5,CASRQRLKPQHF,TGTGCCAGCAGACAAAGGCTAAAGCCCCAGCATTTT
TRBD2,.,TRBV7-3,TRBJ2-5,CASSLNGGGEETQYF,TGTGCCAGCAGCTTAAATGGCGGGGGGGAAGAGACCCAGTACTTC
TRBD1,.,TRBV7-2,TRBJ2-2,CASSPPQGQGSGELFF,TGTGCCAGCAGCCCACCTCAGGGACAGGGATCCGGGGAGCTGTTTTTT
.,few,TRBV29-1,TRBJ2-3,CSVTDSGSADTQYF,TGCAGCGTTACAGACAGCGGTAGCGCAGATACGCAGTATTTT
.,.,TRBV7-7,TRBJ2-5,CASSLDGGSETQYF,TGTGCCAGCAGCTTAGATGGGGGCTCCGAGACCCAGTACTTC
TRBD1,.,TRBV28,TRBJ2-3,CASSFRGIGTDTQYF,TGTGCCAGCAGTTTCAGGGGGATTGGCACAGATACGCAGTATTTT
.,few,TRBV9,TRBJ1-6,CASSQGGSSYNSPLHF,TGTGCCAGCAGCCAAGGGGGAAGCTCCTATAATTCACCCCTCCACTTT
.,few,TRBV29-1,TRBJ2-5,CSVEAEAANQETQYF,TGCAGCGTTGAAGCAGAGGCAGCCAACCAAGAGACCCAGTACTTC
.,few,TRBV7-2,TRBJ2-1,CASSFGPKNEQFF,TGTGCCAGCAGCTTCGGGCCCAAGAATGAGCAGTTCTTC
.,.,TRBV6-2/TRBV6-3,TRBJ1-2,CASSLSTGNGYTF,TGTGCCAGCAGTTTATCCACAGGGAATGGCTACACCTTC
.,few,TRBV10-3,TRBJ2-5,CAISESKIQETQYF,TGTGCCATCAGTGAGTCTAAAATTCAAGAGACCCAGTACTTC
.,.,TRBV7-2,TRBJ2-4,CASSSAGTAREYF,TGTGCCAGCAGCTCGGCCGGGACTGCGCGAGAGTACTTC
.,.,TRBV6-5,TRBJ2-2,CASSYRGFGELFF,TGTGCCAGCAGTTACAGGGGGTTCGGGGAGCTGTTTTTT